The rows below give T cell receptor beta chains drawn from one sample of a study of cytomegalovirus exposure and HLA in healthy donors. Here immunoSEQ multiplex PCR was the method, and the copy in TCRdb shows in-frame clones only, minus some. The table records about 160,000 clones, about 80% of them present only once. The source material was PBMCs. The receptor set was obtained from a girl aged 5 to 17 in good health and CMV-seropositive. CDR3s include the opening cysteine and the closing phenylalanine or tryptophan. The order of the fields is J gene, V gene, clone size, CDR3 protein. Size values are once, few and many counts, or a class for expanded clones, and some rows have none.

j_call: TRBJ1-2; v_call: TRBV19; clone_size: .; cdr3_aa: CASMDRGDYGYTF
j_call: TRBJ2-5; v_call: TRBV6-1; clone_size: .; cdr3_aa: CASSEAYRGLSQYF
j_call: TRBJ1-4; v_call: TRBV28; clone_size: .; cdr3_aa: CASSPFPRKLFF
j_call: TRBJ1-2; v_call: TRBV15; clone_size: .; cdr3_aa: CATSRGPGSQGGYTF
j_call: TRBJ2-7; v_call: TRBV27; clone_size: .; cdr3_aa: CASAGPSQVSSYEQYF
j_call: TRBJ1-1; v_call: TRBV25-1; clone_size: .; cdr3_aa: CASSDQDRNTEAFF
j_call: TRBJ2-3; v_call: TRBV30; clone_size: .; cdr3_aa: CAWSISSTDTQYF
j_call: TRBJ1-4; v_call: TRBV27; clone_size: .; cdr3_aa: CASRNGGDPSEKLFF
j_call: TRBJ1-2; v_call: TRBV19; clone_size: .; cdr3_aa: CASTHGTEANYGYTF
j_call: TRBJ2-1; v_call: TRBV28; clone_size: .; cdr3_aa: CASILRQGAYNEQFF
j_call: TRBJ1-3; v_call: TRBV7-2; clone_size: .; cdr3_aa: CASSLGAGYVRDSGNTIYF
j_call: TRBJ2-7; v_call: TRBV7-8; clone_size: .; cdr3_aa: CASSFPGQGNQQYF
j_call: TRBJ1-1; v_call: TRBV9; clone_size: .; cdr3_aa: CASSTRTDVSNTEAFF
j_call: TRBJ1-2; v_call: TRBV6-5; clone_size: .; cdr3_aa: CASRPDRYYGYTF
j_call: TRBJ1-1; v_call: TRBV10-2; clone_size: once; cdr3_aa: CASSGSGQAVDLNTEAFF
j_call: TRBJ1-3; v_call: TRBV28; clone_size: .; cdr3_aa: CASSHGQENTIYF
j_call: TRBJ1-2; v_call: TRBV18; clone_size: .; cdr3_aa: CASSPTRDSRSYGYTF
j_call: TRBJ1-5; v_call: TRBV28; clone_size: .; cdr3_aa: CATLGVTQPQHF
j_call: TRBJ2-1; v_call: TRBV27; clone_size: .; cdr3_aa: CASSFRGSSYNEQFF
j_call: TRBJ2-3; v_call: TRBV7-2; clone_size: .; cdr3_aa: CASSPHSDTQYF
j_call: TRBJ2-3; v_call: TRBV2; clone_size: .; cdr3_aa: CASSERTGPPDTQYF
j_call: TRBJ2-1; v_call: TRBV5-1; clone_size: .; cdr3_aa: CASSRGLAGRLAYNEQFF
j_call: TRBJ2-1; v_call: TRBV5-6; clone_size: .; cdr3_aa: CASSGGMIYNEQFF
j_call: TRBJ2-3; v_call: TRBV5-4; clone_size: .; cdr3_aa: CASSLAGGDTQYF
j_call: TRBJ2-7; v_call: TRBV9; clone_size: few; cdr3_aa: CASSVEGTGPTEQYF
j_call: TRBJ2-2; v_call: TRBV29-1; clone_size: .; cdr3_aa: CSVGGSGSRTGELFF
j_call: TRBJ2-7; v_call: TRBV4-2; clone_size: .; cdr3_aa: CASSQEGVLAGYYEQYF
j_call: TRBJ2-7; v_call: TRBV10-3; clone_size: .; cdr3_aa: CAISETGYEQYF
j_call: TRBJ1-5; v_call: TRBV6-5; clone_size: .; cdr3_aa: CASSRTGTQPQHF
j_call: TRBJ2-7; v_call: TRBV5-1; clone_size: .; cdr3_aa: CASKQGGSYEQYF